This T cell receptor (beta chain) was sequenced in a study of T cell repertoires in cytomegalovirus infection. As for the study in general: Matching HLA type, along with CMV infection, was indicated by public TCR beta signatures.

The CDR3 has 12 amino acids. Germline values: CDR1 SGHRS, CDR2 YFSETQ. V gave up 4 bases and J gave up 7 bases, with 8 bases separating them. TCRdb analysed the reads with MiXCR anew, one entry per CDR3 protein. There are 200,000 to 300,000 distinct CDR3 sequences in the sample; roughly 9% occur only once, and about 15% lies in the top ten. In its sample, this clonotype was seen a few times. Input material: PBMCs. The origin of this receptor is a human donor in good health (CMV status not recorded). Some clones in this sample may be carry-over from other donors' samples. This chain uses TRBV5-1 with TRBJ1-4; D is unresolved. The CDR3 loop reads CASSAHGEKLFF. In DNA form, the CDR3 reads TGCGCCAGCAGCGCACATGGTGAAAAACTGTTTTTT.